Reported below is one TCR beta chain. Its antigen is unidentified. One end of the junction does not line up with germline, which may come from a read error. The data are from a study of post-analysis software for immune sequencing data. CDR1 is LGHNA and CDR2 is YSLEER in the germline V gene. There are 17 residues in the CDR3. Incorporated into the TCR beta cDNA libraries were unique molecular identifiers, which served to reduce PCR and sequencing biases. TCRdb re-derived calls from the PCR reads in MiXCR, one entry per CDR3 protein. Of roughly 650,000 distinct CDR3 sequences listed, 55% to 60% are singletons. Study-wide results and limits: Normalized Chao1 diversity was significantly reduced in patients versus controls. Several TRBV segments (TRBV5-6, TRBV5-1 and TRBV20-1 among them) occurred more frequently in patients than in controls.

This clonotype was sampled from a girl aged 2 to 9 with multiple sclerosis. The V and J genes are TRBV4-3 and TRBJ1-2, with D possibly being TRBD1 (5 bases). Sequencing was done on a sample of blood. CDR3 nucleotide sequence: TGCGCCAGCAGCCACAAAGGAGCAGGGAGTACTAACTATGGCTGCACCTTC. Translated, it gives CASSHKGAGSTNYGCTF.